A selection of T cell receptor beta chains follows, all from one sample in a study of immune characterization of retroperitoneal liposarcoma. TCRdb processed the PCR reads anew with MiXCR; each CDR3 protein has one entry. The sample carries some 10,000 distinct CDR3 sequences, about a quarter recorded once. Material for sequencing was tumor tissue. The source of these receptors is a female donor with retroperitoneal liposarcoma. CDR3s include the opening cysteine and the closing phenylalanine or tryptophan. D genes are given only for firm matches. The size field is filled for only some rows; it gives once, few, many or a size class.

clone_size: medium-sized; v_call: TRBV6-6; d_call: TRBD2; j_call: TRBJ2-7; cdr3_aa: CASNLAGSYEQYF; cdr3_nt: TGTGCCAGCAATCTAGCGGGCTCCTACGAGCAGTACTTC
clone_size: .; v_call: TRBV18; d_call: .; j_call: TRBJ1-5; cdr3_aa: CASSPGTSSNQPQHF; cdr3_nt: TGTGCCAGCTCACCCGGGACGTCTAGCAATCAGCCCCAGCATTTT
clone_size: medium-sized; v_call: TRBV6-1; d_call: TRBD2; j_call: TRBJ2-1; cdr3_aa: CASSSGIAKNIQFF; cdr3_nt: TGTGCCAGCAGTAGCGGGATAGCCAAAAACATTCAGTTCTTC
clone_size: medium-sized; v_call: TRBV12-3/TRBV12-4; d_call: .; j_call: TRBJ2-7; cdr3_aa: CASSLANPGEQYF; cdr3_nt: TGTGCCAGCAGTTTAGCCAATCCAGGCGAGCAGTACTTC
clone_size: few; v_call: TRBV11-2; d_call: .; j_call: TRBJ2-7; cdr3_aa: CASSLGGTFNNEQYF; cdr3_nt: TGTGCCAGCAGCTTAGGCGGGACTTTTAACAATGAGCAGTACTTC
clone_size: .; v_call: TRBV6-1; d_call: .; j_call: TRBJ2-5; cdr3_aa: CASSPVGETQYF; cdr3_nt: TGTGCCAGCAGCCCCGTTGGGGAGACCCAGTACTTC
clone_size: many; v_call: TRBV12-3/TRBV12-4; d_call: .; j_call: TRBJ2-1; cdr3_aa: CASSLGRPGTLPLYEQFF; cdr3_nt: TGTGCCAGCAGTTTAGGACGGCCGGGTACACTCCCCCTCTACGAGCAGTTCTTC
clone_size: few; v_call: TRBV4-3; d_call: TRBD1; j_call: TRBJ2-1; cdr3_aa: CASSQQGQGGETQFF; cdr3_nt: TGCGCCAGCAGCCAACAGGGACAGGGGGGAGAGACCCAGTTCTTC
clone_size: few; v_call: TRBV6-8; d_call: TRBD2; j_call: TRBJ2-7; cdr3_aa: CASSSDGEGNEQYF; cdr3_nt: TGTGCCAGCAGTTCCGACGGGGAGGGGAATGAGCAGTACTTC
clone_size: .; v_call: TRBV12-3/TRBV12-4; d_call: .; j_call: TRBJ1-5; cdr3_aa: CASSLRGLSQPQHF; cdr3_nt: TGTGCCAGCAGTTTAAGGGGACTTTCACAGCCCCAGCATTTT
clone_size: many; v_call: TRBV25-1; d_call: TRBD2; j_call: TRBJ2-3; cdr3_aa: CASSEFPLLAGGTTDTQYF; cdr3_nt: TGTGCCAGCAGTGAATTTCCCCTCCTAGCGGGGGGGACCACAGATACGCAGTATTTT
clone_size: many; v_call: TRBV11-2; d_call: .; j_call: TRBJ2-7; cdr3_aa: CASSFAGPNYEQYF; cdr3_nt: TGTGCCAGCAGCTTCGCCGGGCCCAACTACGAGCAGTACTTC
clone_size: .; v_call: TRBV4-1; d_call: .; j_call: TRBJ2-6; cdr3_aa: CASSPQAGAGANVLTF; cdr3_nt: TGCGCCAGCAGCCCTCAGGCGGGCGCCGGGGCCAACGTCCTGACTTTC
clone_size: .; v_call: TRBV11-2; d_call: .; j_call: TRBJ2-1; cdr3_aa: CASSASVSEQFF; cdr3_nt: TGTGCCAGCAGCGCCTCGGTGAGCGAGCAGTTCTTC
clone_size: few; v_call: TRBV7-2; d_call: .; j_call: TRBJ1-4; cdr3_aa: CASSANRWEKLFF; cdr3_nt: TGTGCCAGCAGCGCCAATAGGTGGGAAAAACTGTTTTTT
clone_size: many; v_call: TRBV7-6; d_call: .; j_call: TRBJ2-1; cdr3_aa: CASSKWQGSSYEQFF; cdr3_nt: TGTGCCAGCAGCAAGTGGCAGGGGAGCTCCTACGAGCAGTTCTTC
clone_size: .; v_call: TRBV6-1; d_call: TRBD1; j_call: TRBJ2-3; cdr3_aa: CASSEWTGGAGDTQYF; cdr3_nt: TGTGCCAGCAGTGAGTGGACAGGGGGAGCCGGAGATACGCAGTATTTT
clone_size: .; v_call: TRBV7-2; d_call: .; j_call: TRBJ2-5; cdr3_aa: CASSLDLSSGGKTQYF; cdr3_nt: TGTGCCAGCAGCTTAGACTTGTCTAGTGGCGGGAAGACCCAGTACTTC
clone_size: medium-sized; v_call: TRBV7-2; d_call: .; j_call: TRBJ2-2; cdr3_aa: CASSAWMTGELFF; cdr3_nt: TGTGCCAGCAGCGCCTGGATGACCGGGGAGCTGTTTTTT
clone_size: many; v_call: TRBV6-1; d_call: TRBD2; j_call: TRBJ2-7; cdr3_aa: CASSVAAGEGIEQYF; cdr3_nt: TGTGCCAGCAGTGTTGCGGCGGGGGAAGGTATTGAGCAGTACTTC
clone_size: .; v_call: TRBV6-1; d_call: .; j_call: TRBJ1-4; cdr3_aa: CASSAGVLNEKLFF; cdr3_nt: TGTGCCAGCAGTGCAGGAGTCCTTAATGAAAAACTGTTTTTT
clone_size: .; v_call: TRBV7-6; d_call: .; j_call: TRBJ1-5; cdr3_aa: CASSFSSNQPQHF; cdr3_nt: TGTGCCAGCAGCTTCTCAAGCAATCAGCCCCAGCATTTT
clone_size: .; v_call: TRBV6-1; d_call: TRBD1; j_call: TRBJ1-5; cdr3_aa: CASSINRGGDQPQHF; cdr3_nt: TGTGCCAGCAGTATCAACAGGGGCGGAGATCAGCCCCAGCATTTT
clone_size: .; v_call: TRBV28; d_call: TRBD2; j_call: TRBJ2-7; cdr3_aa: CASYQGGSSYEQYF; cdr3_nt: TGTGCCAGCTATCAGGGCGGGAGTTCCTACGAGCAGTACTTC
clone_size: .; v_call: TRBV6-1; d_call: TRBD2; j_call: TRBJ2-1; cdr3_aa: CASSSTSGATYEQFF; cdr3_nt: TGTGCCAGCAGTTCAACTAGCGGGGCGACCTACGAGCAGTTCTTC
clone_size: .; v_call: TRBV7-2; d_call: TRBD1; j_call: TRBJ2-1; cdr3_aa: CASSLPTGVGNEQFF; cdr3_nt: TGTGCCAGCAGCTTACCGACAGGGGTTGGGAATGAGCAGTTCTTC
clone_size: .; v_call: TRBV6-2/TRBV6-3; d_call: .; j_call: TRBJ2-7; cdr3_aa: CASTLFSYEQYF; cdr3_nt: TGTGCCAGCACCCTGTTCTCCTACGAGCAGTACTTC
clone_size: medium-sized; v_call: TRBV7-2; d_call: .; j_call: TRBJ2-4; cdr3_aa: CASSYRGAGAKNIQYF; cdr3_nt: TGTGCCAGCAGCTACCGCGGGGCCGGAGCCAAAAACATTCAGTACTTC
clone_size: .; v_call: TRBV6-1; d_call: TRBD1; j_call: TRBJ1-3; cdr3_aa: CASSGTAAGNTIYF; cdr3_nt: TGTGCCAGCAGCGGGACAGCGGCTGGAAACACCATATATTTT
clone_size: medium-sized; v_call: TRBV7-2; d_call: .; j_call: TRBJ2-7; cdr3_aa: CASSPRGKGADEQYF; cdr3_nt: TGTGCCAGCAGCCCCCGCGGGAAGGGCGCCGACGAGCAGTACTTC
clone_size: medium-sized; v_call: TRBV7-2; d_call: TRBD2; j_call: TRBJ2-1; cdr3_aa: CASSRRGSSYEQFF; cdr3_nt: TGTGCCAGCAGCAGACGCGGGAGTTCCTACGAGCAGTTCTTC
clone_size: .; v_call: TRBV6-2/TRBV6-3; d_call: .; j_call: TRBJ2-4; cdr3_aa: CASSYSPPGSTKNIQYF; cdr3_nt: TGTGCCAGCAGTTACTCTCCACCCGGGTCGACCAAAAACATTCAGTACTTC
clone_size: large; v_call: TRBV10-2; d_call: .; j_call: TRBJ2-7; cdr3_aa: CASSETPPPEQYF; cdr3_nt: TGCGCCAGCAGTGAAACACCTCCCCCCGAGCAGTACTTC
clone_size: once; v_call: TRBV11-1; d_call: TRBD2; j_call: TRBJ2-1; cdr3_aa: CASRSSGRAADEQFF; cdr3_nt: TGTGCCAGCAGATCTAGCGGGAGGGCCGCCGATGAGCAGTTCTTC
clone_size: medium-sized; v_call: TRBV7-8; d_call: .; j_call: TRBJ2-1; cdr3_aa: CASSLVRGEQFF; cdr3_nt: TGTGCCAGCAGCTTAGTGAGGGGCGAGCAGTTCTTC
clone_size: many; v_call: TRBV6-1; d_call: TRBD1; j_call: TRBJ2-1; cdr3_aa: CASRRDRESSYEQFF; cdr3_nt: TGTGCCAGCAGGAGGGACAGGGAGAGCTCCTACGAGCAGTTCTTC
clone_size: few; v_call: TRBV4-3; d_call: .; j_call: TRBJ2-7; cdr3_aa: CASSGHHPGHMDYEQYF; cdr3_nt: TGCGCCAGCAGCGGTCATCATCCGGGGCACATGGACTACGAGCAGTACTTC
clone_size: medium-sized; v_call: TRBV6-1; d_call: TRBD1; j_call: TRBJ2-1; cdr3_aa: CAATRDSDFYEQFF; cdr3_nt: TGTGCCGCCACCAGGGACAGCGACTTCTACGAGCAGTTCTTC
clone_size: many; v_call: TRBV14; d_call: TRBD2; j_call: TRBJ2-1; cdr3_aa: CASSQGPTSGRAWGEQFF; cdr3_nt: TGTGCCAGCAGCCAAGGCCCGACTAGCGGGAGGGCCTGGGGTGAGCAGTTCTTC
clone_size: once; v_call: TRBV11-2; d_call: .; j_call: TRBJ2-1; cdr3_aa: CASSLEGTVNEQFF; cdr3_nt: TGTGCCAGCAGCTTAGAGGGGACCGTCAATGAGCAGTTCTTC
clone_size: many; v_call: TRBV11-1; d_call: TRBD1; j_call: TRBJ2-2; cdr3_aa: CASSGQGVSGELFF; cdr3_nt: TGTGCCAGCAGCGGACAGGGGGTATCCGGGGAGCTGTTTTTT
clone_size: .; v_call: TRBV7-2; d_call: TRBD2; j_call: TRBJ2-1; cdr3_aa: CASSLASSGTYNEQFF; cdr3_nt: TGTGCCAGCAGCTTAGCGTCCAGCGGGACCTACAATGAGCAGTTCTTC
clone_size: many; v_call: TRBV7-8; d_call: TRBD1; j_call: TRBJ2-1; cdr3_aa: CASSFDRVGNNEQFF; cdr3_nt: TGTGCCAGCAGCTTCGACAGGGTGGGGAATAATGAGCAGTTCTTC
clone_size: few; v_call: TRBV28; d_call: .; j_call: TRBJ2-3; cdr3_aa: CASSLSGSTDTQYF; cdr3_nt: TGTGCCAGCAGTCTTAGCGGAAGCACAGATACGCAGTATTTT
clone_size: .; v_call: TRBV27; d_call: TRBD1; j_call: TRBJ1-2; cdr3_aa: CASSSGQGRRGYTF; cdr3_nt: TGTGCCAGCAGTTCAGGACAGGGAAGAAGGGGCTACACCTTC
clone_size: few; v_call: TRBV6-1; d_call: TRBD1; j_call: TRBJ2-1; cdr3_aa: CASSGDRDNYNEQFF; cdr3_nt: TGTGCCAGCAGTGGGGACAGGGACAACTACAATGAGCAGTTCTTC
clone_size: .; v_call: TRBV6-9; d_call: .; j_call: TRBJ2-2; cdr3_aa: CASRVVRGELFF; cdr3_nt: TGTGCCAGCAGGGTGGTCCGCGGGGAGCTGTTTTTT
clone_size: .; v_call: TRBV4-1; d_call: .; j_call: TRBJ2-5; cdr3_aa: CASSQDLRERETQYF; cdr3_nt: TGCGCCAGCAGCCAAGATCTTAGAGAGAGGGAGACCCAGTACTTC
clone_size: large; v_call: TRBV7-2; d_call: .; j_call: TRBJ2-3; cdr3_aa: CASSLDSGGTDTQYF; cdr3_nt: TGTGCCAGCAGCTTAGACAGCGGAGGCACAGATACGCAGTATTTT
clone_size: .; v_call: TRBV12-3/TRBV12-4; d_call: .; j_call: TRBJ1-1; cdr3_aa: CASSPSTRTEAFF; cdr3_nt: TGTGCCAGCAGCCCTTCGACGCGCACTGAAGCTTTCTTT
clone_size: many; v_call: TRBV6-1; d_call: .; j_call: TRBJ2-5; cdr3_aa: CASSSRETQYF; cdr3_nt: TGTGCCAGCAGTAGCCGGGAGACCCAGTACTTC
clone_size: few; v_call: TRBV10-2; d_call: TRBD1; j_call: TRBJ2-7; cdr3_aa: CATTTRQGAYEQYF; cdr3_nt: TGCGCCACCACGACTAGGCAGGGGGCGTACGAGCAGTACTTC
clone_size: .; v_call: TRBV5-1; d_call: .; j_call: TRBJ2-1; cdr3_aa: CASKQDEGPYNEQFF; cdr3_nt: TGCGCCAGCAAGCAAGATGAAGGTCCCTACAATGAGCAGTTCTTC
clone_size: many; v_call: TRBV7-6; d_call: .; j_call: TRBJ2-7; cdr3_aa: CASSLEAVGYNEQYF; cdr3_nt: TGTGCCAGCAGCTTAGAGGCCGTCGGATACAATGAGCAGTACTTC
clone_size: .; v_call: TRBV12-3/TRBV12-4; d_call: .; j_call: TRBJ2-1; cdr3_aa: CASSLTATYEQFF; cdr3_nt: TGTGCCAGCAGTTTAACAGCCACCTACGAGCAGTTCTTC